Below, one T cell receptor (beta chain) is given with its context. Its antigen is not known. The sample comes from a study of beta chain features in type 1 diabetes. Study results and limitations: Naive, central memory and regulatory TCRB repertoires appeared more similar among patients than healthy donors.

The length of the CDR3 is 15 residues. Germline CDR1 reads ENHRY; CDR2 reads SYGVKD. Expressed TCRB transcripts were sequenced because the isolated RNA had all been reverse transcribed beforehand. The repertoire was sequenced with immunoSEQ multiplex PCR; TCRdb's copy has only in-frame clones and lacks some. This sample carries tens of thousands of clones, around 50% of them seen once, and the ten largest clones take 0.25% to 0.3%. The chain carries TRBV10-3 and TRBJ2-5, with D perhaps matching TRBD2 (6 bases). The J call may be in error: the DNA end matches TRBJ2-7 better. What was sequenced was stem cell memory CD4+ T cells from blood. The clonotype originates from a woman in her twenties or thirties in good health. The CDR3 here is CAISNGGELSYEQYF. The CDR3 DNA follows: TGTGCCATCAGTAATGGCGGGGAACTGTCCTACGAGCAGTACTTC.